Listed here are 27 T cell receptor beta chains from one sample, sequenced in a study of shared clonotypes between healthy human individuals. The table came from immunoSEQ multiplex PCR; TCRdb's copy has only in-frame clones and leaves some out. This repertoire shows roughly 1,500,000 clones, around 98% found once; its top ten account for less than 0.55%. Specimen: naive CD4+ T cells sorted from blood. Subset denoted: CD45RA+ positively selected. All receptors come from a man aged 25-40 years in good health.

The chain employs TRBV21-1 and TRBJ2-5. TRBV21-1 is classified as a pseudogene. This CDR3 has 16 amino acids. CDR3 sequence (DNA): TGTGCCAGCAGCAAATCGGACCCTACTTCAGAGGAGACCCAGTACTTC. This translates into CASSKSDPTSEETQYF.

The chain employs TRBV9 and TRBJ2-1, with 7 positions matching TRBD1. From germline, CDR1 is SGDLS and CDR2 YYNGEE. V shed 4 bases, J shed 7 bases, and the junction held 8 bases outside the gene matches. CDR3 length equals 14 residues. In DNA, the CDR3 is TGTGCCAGCAGCCCCCGACAGGGATGGAATGAGCAGTTCTTC. Its protein product is CASSPRQGWNEQFF.

V and J are TRBV14 and TRBJ2-2; D tentatively fits TRBD1 or TRBD2 (6 bases each). CDR3 size: 16 residues. Germline CDR1 reads SGHDN; CDR2 reads FVKESK. V dropped 7 bases and J dropped 4 bases, with 19 bases sitting between them. CDR3 DNA sequence: TGTGCCAGCACCCATATGGGGGGCCGGGGCACCGGGGAGCTGTTTTTT. It codes for CASTHMGGRGTGELFF.

J is TRBJ1-1 and V is TRBV4-3; D possibly corresponds to TRBD1 (5 bases). The CDR3 is made up of 17 amino acids. Per germline, CDR1 LGHNA and CDR2 YSLEER. Trimming removed 1 base from V and 0 bases from J, with 15 bases in between. CDR3 sequence (DNA): TGCGCCAGCAGCCAAGGTCTGGGGCTTGTCATGAACACTGAAGCTTTCTTT. Protein: CASSQGLGLVMNTEAFF.

J is TRBJ1-3 and V is TRBV7-2, with D perhaps TRBD1 (5 bases). V shed 6 bases and J shed 2 bases, with 11 bases lying between them. Per the germline V gene, CDR1 is SGHTA and CDR2 is FQGNSA. This CDR3 has 14 amino acids. The CDR3 DNA reads as TGTGCCAGCAGAAACGGGGCTCCTGGAAACACCATATATTTT. This sequence encodes CASRNGAPGNTIYF.

The gene calls are TRBV2 and TRBJ1-4; no reliable D call. The CDR3 totals 12 residues. Germline values: CDR1 SNHLY, CDR2 FYNNEI. The ends were cut back, 1 base at V and 8 bases at J, with 5 bases in the middle. CDR3 in DNA: TGTGCCAGCAGTGAAGTTTTAGAAAAACTGTTTTTT. Encoded protein: CASSEVLEKLFF.

This chain joins TRBV7-2 and TRBJ2-5; D might be TRBD2 (6 bases). Germline lookup yields CDR1 SGHTA and CDR2 FQGNSA. With 3 bases removed from V and 5 bases from J, the gap between germline ends came to 16 bases. This CDR3 spans 15 amino acids. This CDR3 reads CASSLLAGSWETQYF. The CDR3 DNA sequence: TGTGCCAGCAGCTTGTTGGCGGGGAGTTGGGAGACCCAGTACTTC.

The DNA of the CDR3 is TGCGCCAGCAGCTTCAAGGCATTGGGCGGGGAGCTGTTTTTT. Its protein product is CASSFKALGGELFF. The V gene is TRBV5-1, the J gene TRBJ2-2; D gene uncertain. Trimming took off 2 bases at V and 7 bases at J, with 12 bases between the two ends. CDR1 and CDR2 (germline): SGHRS, YFSETQ. The CDR3 covers 14 residues.

V gene TRBV5-4 combines with J gene TRBJ2-3; either TRBD1 or TRBD2 may fit D (6 bases each). Germline CDR1 reads SGHNT; CDR2 reads YYREEE (reference sequence). The CDR3 covers 17 residues. V lost 3 bases, J lost 0 bases, and 17 bases lay in between. The CDR3 region has the DNA TGTGCCAGCAGCTGGGGGGCTTCCGGGACTAGCACAGATACGCAGTATTTT. Translation: CASSWGASGTSTDTQYF. The whole variable domain, filled in from reference TRBV5-4 and TRBJ2-3, reads ETGVTQSPTHLIKTRGQQVTLRCSSQSGHNTVSWYQQALGQGPQFIFQYYREEENGRGNFPPRFSGLQFPNYSSELNVNALELDDSALYLCASSWGASGTSTDTQYFGPGTRLTVL.

This sequence joins TRBV6-5 and TRBJ1-5, with 8 bases aligning to TRBD1. The CDR3 is 15 amino acids. Germline V gives CDR1 MNHEY, CDR2 SVGAGI. V was pared by 6 bases and J by 1 base, with 5 bases of the junction left unmatched. CDR3 DNA: TGTGCCAGCAGAGAACAGGGGGTGAGCAATCAGCCCCAGCATTTT. Its protein product is CASREQGVSNQPQHF.

The V call is TRBV5-6, the J call TRBJ2-4, with D perhaps TRBD2 (6 bases). The CDR3 has 14 residues. Germline V CDR1 and CDR2: SGHDT, YYEEEE. Trimming stripped 6 bases from V and 5 bases from J, with 15 bases between. The CDR3 region is CASNTAGRQNIQYF. In nucleotides, the CDR3 is TGTGCCAGCAACACGGCAGGGAGGCAAAACATTCAGTACTTC.

The V call is TRBV9, the J call TRBJ2-2; 10 nucleotides agree with TRBD2. Trimming removed 0 bases from V and 2 bases from J; junction bases left unmatched: 1. CDR3 length equals 16 residues. The germline V gene has CDR1 SGDLS and CDR2 YYNGEE. In DNA, the CDR3 is TGTGCCAGCAGCGTAGGGACTAGCGGAAACACCGGGGAGCTGTTTTTT. Its protein product is CASSVGTSGNTGELFF. The whole variable domain, remainder taken from reference TRBV9 and TRBJ2-2, is DSGVTQTPKHLITATGQRVTLRCSPRSGDLSVYWYQQSLDQGLQFLIQYYNGEERAKGNILERFSAQQFPDLHSELNLSSLELGDSALYFCASSVGTSGNTGELFFGEGSRLTVL.

Turning to this clone: Other DNA variants within this sample encode the same CDR3. The V and J genes are TRBV28 and TRBJ2-2; D gene ambiguous. There are 11 residues in the CDR3. Looked up from germline, CDR1 is MDHEN and CDR2 is SYDVKM. Deletions cut 5 bases from V and 6 bases from J, with 4 bases between. CDR3: CASSLPGELFF. In DNA, the CDR3 is TGTGCCAGCAGTCTCCCCGGGGAGCTGTTTTTT.

The gene calls are TRBV10-3 and TRBJ2-1; 11 bases fit TRBD2. Germline CDR1 and CDR2: ENHRY and SYGVKD. The CDR3 is made up of 16 amino acids. The ends lost 2 bases at V and 8 bases at J; junction bases unmatched: 8. The CDR3 protein is CAISEQLAGVSYEQFF. The CDR3, as DNA: TGTGCCATCAGTGAGCAACTAGCGGGAGTTAGCTATGAGCAGTTCTTC.

The chain is built from TRBV28 and TRBJ2-7; maybe TRBD2 (5 bases). V gave up 7 bases and J gave up 7 bases, with 20 bases separating them. The CDR3 loop spans 14 amino acids. Germline V lookup: CDR1 MDHEN, CDR2 SYDVKM. CDR3 in amino acids: CASKEPGRAGEQYF. As DNA, the CDR3 is TGTGCCAGCAAAGAACCCGGCCGGGCGGGTGAGCAGTACTTC.

The V and J genes are TRBV5-1 and TRBJ1-2; the D is unclear. V was cut by 0 bases and J by 3 bases, with 9 bases left in between. The CDR3 contains 14 residues. Germline V gene sequence: CDR1 SGHRS, CDR2 YFSETQ. CDR3 protein: CASSLAREYYGYTF. Here the CDR3 DNA reads TGCGCCAGCAGCTTGGCTCGAGAATACTATGGCTACACCTTC.

V usage is TRBV25-1 and J usage is TRBJ2-1; D uncertain. Looked up from germline, CDR1 is MGHDK and CDR2 is SYGVNS. V was pared by 2 bases and J by 5 bases, with 22 bases between. This CDR3 region has 18 residues. The CDR3 spells CASSESFRARTPNNEQFF. The DNA of the CDR3 is TGTGCCAGCAGTGAAAGTTTTAGAGCCAGAACCCCTAACAATGAGCAGTTCTTC.

The chain combines TRBV5-1 with TRBJ2-5; the D gene is possibly TRBD2 (6 bases). Trimming took off 4 bases at V and 2 bases at J, with 15 bases between the two ends. The CDR3 has 15 residues. Germline V gene data show CDR1 as SGHRS and CDR2 as YFSETQ. The CDR3 here is CASSLGTAGQETQYF. For the CDR3, the DNA is TGCGCCAGCAGCCTCGGGACGGCGGGGCAAGAGACCCAGTACTTC.

This chain uses TRBV5-4 with TRBJ2-3; TRBD2 aligns across 11 bases. V dropped 0 bases and J dropped 4; count of bases not matched to a gene: 7. The CDR3 totals 17 residues. Looked up from germline, CDR1 is SGHNT and CDR2 is YYREEE (reference sequence). The CDR3 nucleotides read TGTGCCAGCAGCTTGGTGGGGCTAGCGGGAGGTGCAGATACGCAGTATTTT. It encodes CASSLVGLAGGADTQYF.

The chain combines TRBV6-5 with TRBJ2-7; possibly TRBD1 for D (5 bases). The germline V gene encodes CDR1 MNHEY and CDR2 SVGAGI. Trimming took off 2 bases at V and 5 bases at J, with 16 bases between the two ends. This CDR3 region has 15 residues. The DNA of the CDR3 is TGTGCCAGCAGTTACGCGGCAGGGAAGCTTCACGAGCAGTACTTC. It codes for CASSYAAGKLHEQYF.

This chain uses TRBV11-3 with TRBJ2-1, with 7 bases matching TRBD1. The CDR3 consists of 15 residues. The germline CDR1 and CDR2 sequences are SGHNT and YENEEA. Unmatched junction bases numbered 3, after V lost 2 bases and J lost 2 bases. DNA for the CDR3: TGTGCCAGCAGCTTATGGACAGGCCCCTACAATGAGCAGTTCTTC. It is translated as CASSLWTGPYNEQFF.

This chain uses TRBV6-5 with TRBJ2-2; 8 bases map to TRBD2. The CDR3 spans 15 residues. V shed 6 bases, J shed 7 bases, and the junction held 10 bases outside the gene matches. The germline V gene encodes CDR1 MNHEY and CDR2 SVGAGI. CDR3 nucleotide sequence: TGTGCCAGCAGCTCGGAGCGGGAGTTGTACGGGGAGCTGTTTTTT. Translating gives CASSSERELYGELFF.

This clone has a single count. The rearrangement joins TRBV9 to TRBJ2-6; D is ambiguous. V was clipped by 1 base and J by 4 bases, with 9 bases between them. The CDR3 is made up of 15 amino acids. Per the germline V gene, CDR1 is SGDLS and CDR2 is YYNGEE. CDR3 sequence: CASSVRSIGANVLTF. For the CDR3, the DNA is TGTGCCAGCAGCGTAAGGAGTATCGGGGCCAACGTCCTGACTTTC.

As to this clone: Sequence at one end of the junction differs from germline and may be a read error. The chain uses TRBV29-1 and TRBJ2-1, with 7 bases fitting TRBD1. Germline V gene lookup returns CDR1 SQVTM and CDR2 ANQGSEA. The CDR3 totals 12 residues. DNA for the CDR3: TGTACCGGGACAGCTAACTACAATGAGCAGTTCTTC. The encoded protein is CTGTANYNEQFF.

J is TRBJ2-2 and V is TRBV10-1, with D perhaps TRBD2 (6 bases). This CDR3 has 14 amino acids. The V gene lost 5 bases and the J gene lost 4 bases, with 11 bases spanning the gap. Germline V gene data show CDR1 as WNHNN and CDR2 as SYGVQD (reference sequence). This CDR3 is CASSHPGGTGELFF. The CDR3 DNA sequence: TGCGCCAGCAGTCACCCCGGGGGCACCGGGGAGCTGTTTTTT.

The CDR3 is CASSSYGKGYEQYF. The CDR3 DNA reads as TGTGCCAGCAGTTCCTATGGGAAGGGTTACGAGCAGTACTTC. The chain is built from TRBV6-1 and TRBJ2-7; the D is unclear. This CDR3 has 14 residues. The V end was cut by 5 bases, the J end by 4 bases, with 15 bases between. The V gene's germline CDR1 is MNHNS and CDR2 SASEGT.

The V gene is TRBV11-3, the J gene TRBJ2-2, with D perhaps matching TRBD1 (6 bases). V shed 1 base and J shed 0 bases, with 15 bases lying between them. The germline gives CDR1 SGHNT, CDR2 YENEEA. This CDR3 region has 18 residues. CDR3 DNA sequence: TGTGCCAGCAGCTTAGGGGCAACTAGGACAGCGAACACCGGGGAGCTGTTTTTT. Translating gives CASSLGATRTANTGELFF.